The entry below gives a single T cell receptor (beta chain) sequence along with its context. Only in-frame clones appear in the TCRdb table, and some are missing; sequencing was by immunoSEQ multiplex PCR. The sample includes approximately 92,000 clones, over 80% seen only once; the top ten take 6.5% to 8.5%. Trimming pared 1 base from V and 3 bases from J, leaving 13 bases between. The germline gives CDR1 SGHVS, CDR2 FNYEAQ. CDR3 size: 16 residues. The sample comes from a study of T cell responses to AZD1222 COVID-19 vaccine. This chain uses TRBV7-6 with TRBJ1-5, with TRBD1 as a possible D gene (6 bases). The sample was peripheral blood, taken on day 0 of AZD1222 vaccination. The receptor was isolated from an adult in good health. CDR3 in DNA: TGTGCCAGCAGCTTAGAGGCGGGGGCAGACAATCAGCCCCAGCATTTT. Translation: CASSLEAGADNQPQHF.